This T cell receptor (beta chain) comes out of a study of shared T cell receptors in the human thymus. This clone was picked up a small number of times. The junction had 19 bases not matched to a gene; V was cut back by 10 bases and J by 11 bases. The V gene's germline CDR1 is LNHDA and CDR2 SQIVND (reference sequence). This CDR3 contains 14 residues. Sequencing used immunoSEQ multiplex PCR; TCRdb keeps in-frame clones, though not all of them. The sample carries 700,000 to 750,000 clones, 80% to 90% recorded once. These same data were also listed under a study on human thymus T cells. This second report adds: Those donating were healthy Finnish infants in corrective surgery for congenital heart defects. Thymic samples were excised during corrective heart operations. Among thymic and blood repertoires, usage of V and J genes appeared biased.

The chain uses TRBV19 and TRBJ1-1, with 7 positions matching TRBD1. The sequence was obtained from a girl less than two years old with a congenital heart defect. The material sequenced was thymocytes. The CDR3 region has the DNA TGTGCCACTTTTTCAGTCCGGGACAGTCAAACGGCTTTCTTT. Translated: CATFSVRDSQTAFF.